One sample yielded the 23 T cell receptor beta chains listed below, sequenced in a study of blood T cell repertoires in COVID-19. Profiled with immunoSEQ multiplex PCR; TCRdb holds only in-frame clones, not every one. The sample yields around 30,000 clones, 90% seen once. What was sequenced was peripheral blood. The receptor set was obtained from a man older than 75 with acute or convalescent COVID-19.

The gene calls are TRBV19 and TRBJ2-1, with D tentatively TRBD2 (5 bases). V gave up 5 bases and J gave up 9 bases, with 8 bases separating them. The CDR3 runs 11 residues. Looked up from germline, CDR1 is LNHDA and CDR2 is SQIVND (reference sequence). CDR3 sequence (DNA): TGTGCCAGTAGTCGGGATCGTGAGCAGTTCTTC. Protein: CASSRDREQFF. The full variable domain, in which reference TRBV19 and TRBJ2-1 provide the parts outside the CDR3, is DGGITQSPKYLFRKEGQNVTLSCEQNLNHDAMYWYRQDPGQGLRLIYYSQIVNDFQKGDIAEGYSVSREKKESFPLTVTSAQKNPTAFYLCASSRDREQFFGPGTRLTVL.

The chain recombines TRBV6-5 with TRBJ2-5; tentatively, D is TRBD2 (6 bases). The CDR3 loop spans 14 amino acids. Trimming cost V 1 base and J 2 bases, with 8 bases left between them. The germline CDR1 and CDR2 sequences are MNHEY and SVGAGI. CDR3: CASSYWGEQETQYF. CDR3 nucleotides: TGTGCCAGCAGTTACTGGGGGGAGCAAGAGACCCAGTACTTC.

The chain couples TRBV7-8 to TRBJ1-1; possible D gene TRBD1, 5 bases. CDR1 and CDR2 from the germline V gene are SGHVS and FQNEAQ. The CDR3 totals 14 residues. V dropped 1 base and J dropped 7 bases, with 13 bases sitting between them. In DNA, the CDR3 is TGTGCCAGCAGCTTAGGTCCTCCAGGGAATGAAGCTTTCTTT. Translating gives CASSLGPPGNEAFF.

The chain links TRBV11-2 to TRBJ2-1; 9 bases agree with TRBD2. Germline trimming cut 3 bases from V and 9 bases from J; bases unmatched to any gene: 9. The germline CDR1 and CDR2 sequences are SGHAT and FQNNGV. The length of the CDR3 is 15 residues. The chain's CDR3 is CASSFGAGGRVEQFF. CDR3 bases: TGTGCCAGCAGCTTTGGAGCGGGGGGCCGGGTTGAGCAGTTCTTC.

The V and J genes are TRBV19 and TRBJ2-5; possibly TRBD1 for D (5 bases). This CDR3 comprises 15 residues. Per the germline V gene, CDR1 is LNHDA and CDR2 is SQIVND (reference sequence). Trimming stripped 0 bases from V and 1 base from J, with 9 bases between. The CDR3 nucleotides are TGTGCCAGTAGTATAGATGGCAGGGTCCAAGAGACCCAGTACTTC. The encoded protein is CASSIDGRVQETQYF.

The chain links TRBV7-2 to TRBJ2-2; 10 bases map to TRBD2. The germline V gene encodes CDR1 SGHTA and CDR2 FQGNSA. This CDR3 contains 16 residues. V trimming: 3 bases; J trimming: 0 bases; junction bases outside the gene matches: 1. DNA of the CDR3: TGTGCCAGCAGCTTCAGCGGGGGGGCGAACACCGGGGAGCTGTTTTTT. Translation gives CASSFSGGANTGELFF.

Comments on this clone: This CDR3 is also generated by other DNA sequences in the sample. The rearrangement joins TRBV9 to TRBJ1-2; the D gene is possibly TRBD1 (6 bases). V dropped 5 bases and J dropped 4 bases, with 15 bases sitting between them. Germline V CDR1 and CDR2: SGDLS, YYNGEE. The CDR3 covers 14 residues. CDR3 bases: TGTGCCAGCAGTTGGGGGCCTTTGCCCTATGGCTACACCTTC. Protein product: CASSWGPLPYGYTF.

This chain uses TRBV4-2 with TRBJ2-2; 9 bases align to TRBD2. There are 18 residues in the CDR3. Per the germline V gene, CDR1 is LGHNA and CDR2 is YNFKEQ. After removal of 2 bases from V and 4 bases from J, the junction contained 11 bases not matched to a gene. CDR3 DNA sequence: TGTGCCAGCAGCCAACGCCCTTTAGCGGGGGCCTTCACCGGGGAGCTGTTTTTT. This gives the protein CASSQRPLAGAFTGELFF.

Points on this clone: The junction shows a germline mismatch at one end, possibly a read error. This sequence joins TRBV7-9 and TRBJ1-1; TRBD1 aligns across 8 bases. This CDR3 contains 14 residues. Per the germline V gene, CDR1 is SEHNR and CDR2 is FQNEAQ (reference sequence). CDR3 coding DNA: TGTGCCAGCGGCTTAGGACAGGGAGGCACTGAAGCTTTCTTT. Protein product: CASGLGQGGTEAFF.

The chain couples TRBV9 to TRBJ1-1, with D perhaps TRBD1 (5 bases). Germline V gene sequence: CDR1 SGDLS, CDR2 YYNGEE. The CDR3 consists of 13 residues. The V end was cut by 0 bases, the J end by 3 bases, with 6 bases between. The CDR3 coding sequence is TGTGCCAGCAGCGTAGCGGGGGACACTGAAGCTTTCTTT. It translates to CASSVAGDTEAFF.

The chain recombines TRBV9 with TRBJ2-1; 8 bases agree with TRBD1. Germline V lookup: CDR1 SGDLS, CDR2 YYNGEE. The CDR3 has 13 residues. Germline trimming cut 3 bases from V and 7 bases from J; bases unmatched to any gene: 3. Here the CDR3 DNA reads TGTGCCAGCAGCGGCGGACAGGGAAATGAGCAGTTCTTC. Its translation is CASSGGQGNEQFF.

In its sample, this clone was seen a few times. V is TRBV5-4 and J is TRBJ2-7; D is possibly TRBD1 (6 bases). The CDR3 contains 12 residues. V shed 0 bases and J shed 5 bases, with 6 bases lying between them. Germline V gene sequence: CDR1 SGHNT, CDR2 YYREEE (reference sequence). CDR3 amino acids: CASSLDRDEQYF. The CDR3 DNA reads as TGTGCCAGCAGCTTGGACAGGGACGAGCAGTACTTC.

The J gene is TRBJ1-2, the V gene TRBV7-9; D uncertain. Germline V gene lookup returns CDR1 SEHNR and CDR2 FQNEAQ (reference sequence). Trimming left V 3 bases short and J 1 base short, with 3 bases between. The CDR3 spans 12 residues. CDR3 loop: CASSFNNYGYTF. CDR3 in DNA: TGTGCCAGCAGCTTTAATAACTATGGCTACACCTTC.

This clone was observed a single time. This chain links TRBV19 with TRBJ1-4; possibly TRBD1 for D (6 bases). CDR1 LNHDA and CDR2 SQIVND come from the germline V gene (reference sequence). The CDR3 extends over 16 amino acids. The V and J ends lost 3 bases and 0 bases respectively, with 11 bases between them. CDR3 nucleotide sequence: TGTGCCAGTAGTATGCCGGCAGGGGCAACTAATGAAAAACTGTTTTTT. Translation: CASSMPAGATNEKLFF.

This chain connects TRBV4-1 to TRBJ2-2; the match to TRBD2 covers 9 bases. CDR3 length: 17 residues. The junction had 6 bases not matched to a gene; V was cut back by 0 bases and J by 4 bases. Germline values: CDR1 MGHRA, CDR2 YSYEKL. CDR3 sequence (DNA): TGCGCCAGCAGCCAAGATCTACTAGCGGGCCTCACCGGGGAGCTGTTTTTT. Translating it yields CASSQDLLAGLTGELFF.

In DNA form, the CDR3 reads TGTGCCAGTAGTTCGGGACAGCTAATTGGATCACCCCTCCACTTT. Translating it yields CASSSGQLIGSPLHF. The chain links TRBV19 to TRBJ1-6, with 7 bases lining up with TRBD1. From germline, CDR1 is LNHDA and CDR2 SQIVND (reference sequence). Germline trimming cut 5 bases from V and 10 bases from J; bases unmatched to any gene: 11. The CDR3 runs 15 residues.

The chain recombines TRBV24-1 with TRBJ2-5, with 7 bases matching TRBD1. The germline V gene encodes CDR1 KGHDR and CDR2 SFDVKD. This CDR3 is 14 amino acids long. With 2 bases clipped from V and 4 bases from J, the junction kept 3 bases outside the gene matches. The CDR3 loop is CATSDSRQGETQYF. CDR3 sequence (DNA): TGTGCCACCAGTGATTCAAGACAGGGAGAGACCCAGTACTTC.

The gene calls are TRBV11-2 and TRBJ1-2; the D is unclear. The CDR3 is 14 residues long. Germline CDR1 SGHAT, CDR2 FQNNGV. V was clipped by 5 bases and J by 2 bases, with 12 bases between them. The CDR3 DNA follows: TGTGCCAGCAGCGCCTACAGCCTAAACTATGGCTACACCTTC. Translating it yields CASSAYSLNYGYTF.

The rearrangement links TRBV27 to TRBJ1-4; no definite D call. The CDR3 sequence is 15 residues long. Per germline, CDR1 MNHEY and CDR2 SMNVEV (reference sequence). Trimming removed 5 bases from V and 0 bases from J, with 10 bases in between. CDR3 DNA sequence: TGTGCCAGCAGTCCCCGGGAAGCAACTAATGAAAAACTGTTTTTT. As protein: CASSPREATNEKLFF.

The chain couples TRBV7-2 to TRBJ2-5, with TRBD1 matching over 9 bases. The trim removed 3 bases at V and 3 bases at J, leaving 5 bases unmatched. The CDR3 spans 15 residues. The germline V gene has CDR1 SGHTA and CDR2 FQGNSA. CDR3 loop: CASSLGQGDEETQYF. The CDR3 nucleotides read TGTGCCAGCAGCTTGGGACAGGGAGACGAAGAGACCCAGTACTTC.

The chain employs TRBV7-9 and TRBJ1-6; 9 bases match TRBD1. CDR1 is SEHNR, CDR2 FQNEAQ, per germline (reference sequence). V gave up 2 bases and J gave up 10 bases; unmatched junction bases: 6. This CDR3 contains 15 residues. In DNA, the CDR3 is TGTGCCAGCAGCTTAATTACAGGGGGCAAGTCACCCCTCCACTTT. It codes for CASSLITGGKSPLHF.

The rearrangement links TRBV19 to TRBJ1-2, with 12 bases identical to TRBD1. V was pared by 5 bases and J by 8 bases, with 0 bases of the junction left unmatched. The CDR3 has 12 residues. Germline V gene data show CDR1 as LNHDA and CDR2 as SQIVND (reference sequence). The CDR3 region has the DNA TGTGCCAGTAGTGGGACAGGGGGCGGCTACACCTTC. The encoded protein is CASSGTGGGYTF.

CDR3 loop: CASSSSGQGANEQFF. Here the CDR3 DNA reads TGCGCCAGCAGTTCCTCGGGACAGGGGGCGAATGAGCAGTTCTTC. This chain links TRBV5-1 with TRBJ2-1; 12 nucleotides line up with TRBD1. This CDR3 has 15 amino acids. The V segment lost 5 bases and the J segment 7 bases; nucleotides outside the gene matches: 7. CDR1 and CDR2 from the germline V gene are SGHRS and YFSETQ.